Each of the 24 T cell receptor beta chains below was sequenced from the same sample in a study of Tregs in tolerant kidney transplant recipients. The repertoire was sequenced with immunoSEQ multiplex PCR; TCRdb's copy has only in-frame clones and lacks some. This sample has approximately 98,000 clones, with 85% to 90% found just once. The specimen was CD4+ T cells from blood, collected before the transplant. Receptor source: a human donor who received a combined kidney and bone marrow transplant.

A few counts support this clone. The rearrangement joins TRBV29-1 to TRBJ1-1; TRBD1 agrees at 9 bases. Looked up from germline, CDR1 is SQVTM and CDR2 is ANQGSEA. The CDR3 is made up of 11 amino acids. V lost 6 bases to trimming and J lost 10 bases; unmatched junction nucleotides: 6. In nucleotides, the CDR3 is TGCAGCGTGGGGGGGGACAGGGCAGCTTTCTTT. This sequence encodes CSVGGDRAAFF.

This chain joins TRBV29-1 and TRBJ2-2; D unclear. CDR3 size: 15 residues. Germline CDR1 reads SQVTM; CDR2 reads ANQGSEA. Trimming left V 5 bases short and J 0 bases short, with 13 bases between. The CDR3 is CSVTTASTNTGELFF. CDR3 coding DNA: TGCAGCGTTACCACAGCAAGTACGAACACCGGGGAGCTGTTTTTT.

This clone was seen many times. The rearrangement links TRBV6-7 to TRBJ2-1; 7 nucleotides line up with TRBD2. TRBV6-7 is reported as an ORF; its role is uncertain. The CDR3 sequence is 11 residues long. J was trimmed by 14 bases and V by 7 bases; bases with no gene match: 8. The CDR3 nucleotides read TGTGCCAGCACCCAGTTGCTAGCGGAGTTCTTC. This codes for CASTQLLAEFF.

The genes are TRBV15 and TRBJ2-5, with a weak D call TRBD2 (5 bases). This CDR3 is built from 15 residues. Per germline, CDR1 LNHNV and CDR2 YYDKDF (reference sequence). V dropped 0 bases and J dropped 4 bases, with 12 bases sitting between them. CDR3 in DNA: TGTGCCACCAGCAGAGATAGGGCACGGGGAGAGACCCAGTACTTC. Translation gives CATSRDRARGETQYF.

The chain carries TRBV4-1 and TRBJ1-6; tentatively, D is TRBD1 (5 bases). CDR1 is MGHRA and CDR2 is YSYEKL in the germline V gene. Trimming pared 1 base from V and 7 bases from J, leaving 14 bases between. This CDR3 is built from 16 residues. The CDR3 protein is CASSQVVGLGNSPLHF. The CDR3 DNA reads TGCGCCAGCAGCCAAGTAGTGGGGCTCGGGAATTCACCCCTCCACTTT.

The chain carries TRBV5-1 and TRBJ2-2; D uncertain. The CDR3 totals 14 residues. Germline-derived CDR1 and CDR2 are SGHRS and YFSETQ. V dropped 7 bases and J dropped 2 bases, with 12 bases sitting between them. CDR3: CASHSRPNTGELFF. The CDR3 coding sequence is TGCGCCAGCCACAGCAGGCCTAACACCGGGGAGCTGTTTTTT.

The chain uses TRBV11-3 and TRBJ2-1, with a possible D match to TRBD2 (6 bases). The CDR3 consists of 15 residues. Trimming removed 4 bases from V and 6 bases from J, with 16 bases in between. Germline V gene data show CDR1 as SGHNT and CDR2 as YENEEA. The CDR3 is CASSSEPLARNEQFF. DNA of the CDR3: TGTGCCAGCAGCTCAGAACCGCTAGCGCGCAATGAGCAGTTCTTC.

The chain has TRBV7-9 and TRBJ1-6; 7 bases agree with TRBD1. Losses at the gene ends were 1 base for V and 10 bases for J; bases not matched to a gene: 7. CDR1 is SEHNR and CDR2 is FQNEAQ in the germline V gene (reference sequence). The CDR3 length is 15 residues. The CDR3 is CASSLGTGIISPLHF. CDR3 bases: TGTGCCAGCAGCTTAGGGACAGGTATTATATCACCCCTCCACTTT.

This chain connects TRBV11-2 to TRBJ2-5; 10 bases are shared with TRBD2. In germline, CDR1 is SGHAT, CDR2 FQNNGV. The V and J ends lost 0 bases and 0 bases, in that order; junction bases with no gene match: 10. The CDR3 runs to 19 residues. CDR3 sequence (DNA): TGTGCCAGCAGCTTAGACGCCCCCGGGACTAGCGTAAACCAAGAGACCCAGTACTTC. It translates to CASSLDAPGTSVNQETQYF.

The gene calls are TRBV18 and TRBJ2-1, with 8 bases identical to TRBD2. The CDR3 is made up of 15 amino acids. CDR1 is KGHSH, CDR2 LQKENI, per germline. With 7 bases clipped from V and 2 bases from J, the junction kept 7 bases outside the gene matches. CDR3 sequence reads: CASLPGLAAYNEQFF. The CDR3 nucleotides read TGTGCCAGCTTGCCCGGACTAGCAGCCTACAATGAGCAGTTCTTC. The full variable domain, with the rest looked up from reference TRBV18 and TRBJ2-1, is NAGVMQNPRHLVRRRGQEARLRCSPMKGHSHVYWYRQLPEEGLKFMVYLQKENIIDESGMPKERFSAEFPKEGPSILRIQQVVRGDSAAYFCASLPGLAAYNEQFFGPGTRLTVL.

V gene TRBV29-1 combines with J gene TRBJ2-5; perhaps TRBD1 as D (6 bases). The CDR3 loop spans 13 amino acids. Germline V gene data show CDR1 as SQVTM and CDR2 as ANQGSEA. Trimming shortened V by 3 bases and J by 6 bases, and 14 bases separated the two germline ends. CDR3 loop: CSVDMGAAKTQYF. The DNA for the CDR3 is TGCAGCGTTGATATGGGGGCGGCTAAGACCCAGTACTTC. Variable domain in full (rest from reference TRBV29-1 and TRBJ2-5): SAVISQKPSRDICQRGTSLTIQCQVDSQVTMMFWYRQQPGQSLTLIATANQGSEATYESGFVIDKFPISRPNLTFSTLTVSNMSPEDSSIYLCSVDMGAAKTQYFGPGTRLLVL.

The J gene is TRBJ1-4, the V gene TRBV7-2, with D possibly TRBD1 on 5 matching bases. Germline assignment: CDR1 SGHTA and CDR2 FQGNSA. The germline V and J ends were trimmed by 3 bases and 7 bases, with 15 bases remaining between them. CDR3 length equals 15 residues. In DNA form, the CDR3 reads TGTGCCAGCAGCTTCGGGTCCAGGGCCGGTGAAAAACTGTTTTTT. Amino acids: CASSFGSRAGEKLFF.

J is TRBJ1-2 and V is TRBV5-4; 7 bases are a match to TRBD1. V lost 3 bases to trimming and J lost 4 bases; unmatched junction nucleotides: 6. This CDR3 has 14 residues. Germline V gene data show CDR1 as SGHNT and CDR2 as YYREEE (reference sequence). The CDR3 spells CASSSPTGSYGYTF. CDR3 coding DNA: TGTGCCAGCAGCTCCCCGACAGGGAGCTATGGCTACACCTTC.

The chain carries TRBV5-6 and TRBJ1-2; TRBD1 matches 10 bases. CDR1 is SGHDT, CDR2 YYEEEE, per germline. J was trimmed by 4 bases and V by 4 bases; bases with no gene match: 10. CDR3 length: 16 amino acids. CDR3 DNA: TGTGCCAGCAGCCCGGGGACAGGGGTTCAGATCTATGGCTACACCTTC. Its translation is CASSPGTGVQIYGYTF.

The chain uses TRBV5-1 and TRBJ1-4; 9 nucleotides align to TRBD1. Trimming at V came to 4 bases and at J to 5 bases, leaving 6 bases not matched to a gene. This CDR3 region has 15 residues. Germline V lookup: CDR1 SGHRS, CDR2 YFSETQ. Written as DNA, the CDR3 is TGCGCCAGCAGCCCCGGGACAGGGAAGAATGAAAAACTGTTTTTT. Its translation is CASSPGTGKNEKLFF.

This chain uses TRBV6-1 with TRBJ2-3; 8 bases line up with TRBD2. Germline values: CDR1 MNHNS, CDR2 SASEGT. The CDR3 totals 14 residues. J gave up 5 bases and V 6 bases, and 7 bases lay outside the gene matches. The CDR3 region is CASSGRGARDTQYF. DNA for the CDR3: TGTGCCAGCAGCGGGCGGGGGGCCAGAGATACGCAGTATTTT.

The chain employs TRBV10-3 and TRBJ2-3; possibly TRBD1 for D (7 bases). The germline CDR1 and CDR2 sequences are ENHRY and SYGVKD. The CDR3 extends over 15 amino acids. Trimming stripped 4 bases from V and 6 bases from J, with 17 bases between. The CDR3 is CAISAQGGPADTQYF. CDR3 coding DNA: TGTGCCATCAGTGCCCAGGGGGGTCCTGCGGATACGCAGTATTTT.

V is TRBV29-1 and J is TRBJ2-1; D gene uncertain. There are 11 residues in the CDR3. The germline V and J ends were trimmed by 4 bases and 10 bases, with 11 bases remaining between them. Germline V gives CDR1 SQVTM, CDR2 ANQGSEA. CDR3 amino acids: CSVVSRVEQFF. As DNA, the CDR3 is TGCAGCGTTGTTAGTAGAGTCGAGCAGTTCTTC.

The gene calls are TRBV2 and TRBJ2-1; TRBD2 matches at 8 bases. The germline V gene encodes CDR1 SNHLY and CDR2 FYNNEI. The ends lost 5 bases at V and 6 bases at J; junction bases unmatched: 3. This CDR3 is built from 13 residues. In DNA, the CDR3 is TGTGCCAGCAGTTGGGGGACTAGCAATGAGCAGTTCTTC. This translates into CASSWGTSNEQFF.

CDR3 in DNA: TGCGCCAGCAGCTTGTTACAGTACACAGATACGCAGTATTTT. It encodes CASSLLQYTDTQYF. This chain joins TRBV5-1 and TRBJ2-3; D ambiguous. The V gene's germline CDR1 is SGHRS and CDR2 YFSETQ. The germline V and J ends were trimmed by 1 base and 2 bases, with 8 bases remaining between them. The CDR3 consists of 14 residues.

This clone was recorded a few times. In DNA, the CDR3 is TGTGCCAGCAGTGAATCGGGTGTTCAGCCCCAGCATTTT. Translating it yields CASSESGVQPQHF. J is TRBJ1-5 and V is TRBV2; D call uncertain. V was cut by 2 bases and J by 6 bases, with 8 bases left in between. In germline, CDR1 is SNHLY, CDR2 FYNNEI. This CDR3 comprises 13 residues. Full variable domain (remainder filled in from reference TRBV2 and TRBJ1-5): EPEVTQTPSHQVTQMGQEVILRCVPISNHLYFYWYRQILGQKVEFLVSFYNNEISEKSEIFDDQFSVERPDGSNFTLKIRSTKLEDSAMYFCASSESGVQPQHFGDGTRLSIL.

This chain joins TRBV5-1 and TRBJ2-3; possible D gene TRBD2, 6 bases. The CDR3 covers 17 residues. Trimming removed 0 bases from V and 2 bases from J, with 16 bases in between. The germline V gene encodes CDR1 SGHRS and CDR2 YFSETQ. The CDR3 loop is CASSLGAGSPPTDTQYF. CDR3 bases: TGCGCCAGCAGCTTGGGTGCCGGGAGCCCTCCCACAGATACGCAGTATTTT. The full variable domain, its missing parts supplied by reference TRBV5-1 and TRBJ2-3, is KAGVTQTPRYLIKTRGQQVTLSCSPISGHRSVSWYQQTPGQGLQFLFEYFSETQRNKGNFPGRFSGRQFSNSRSEMNVSTLELGDSALYLCASSLGAGSPPTDTQYFGPGTRLTVL.

The chain has TRBV7-9 and TRBJ2-3; a weak D match, TRBD2 (6 bases). The CDR3 totals 15 residues. V shed 4 bases and J shed 1 base, with 12 bases lying between them. Germline V gene sequence: CDR1 SEHNR, CDR2 FQNEAQ (reference sequence). The CDR3, as DNA: TGTGCCAGCAGCTCTGACGGGAGTCGCACAGATACGCAGTATTTT. This sequence encodes CASSSDGSRTDTQYF.

The J gene is TRBJ2-7, the V gene TRBV6-1; TRBD2 matches at 10 bases. Trimming cost V 6 bases and J 4 bases; bases outside gene matches: 6. The CDR3 runs to 14 residues. Germline V gene data show CDR1 as MNHNS and CDR2 as SASEGT. The CDR3 nucleotides read TGTGCCAGCAGCCCTAGCGGGGGCCCGTACGAGCAGTACTTC. Translation gives CASSPSGGPYEQYF.